The 17 T cell receptor beta chains presented below share a single source sample, sequenced in a study of response to subunit inactivated influenza vaccine. TCRdb ran MiXCR on the RT-PCR reads and lists one entry per CDR3 protein. This table has roughly 520,000 distinct CDR3 sequences, about 25% appearing once. The starting material was CD4+ T cells sorted from PBMCs, obtained less than 6 days after vaccination. These receptors all come from a man aged 45-60 years who received an inactivated influenza vaccine.

This clonotype came up a few times. A read error may explain this, as a much larger clone is one base away. The chain carries TRBV28 and TRBJ2-6; D not certain. V was shortened by 6 bases and J by 0 bases, with 6 bases between the two germline ends. The CDR3 extends over 14 amino acids. Germline assignment: CDR1 MDHEN and CDR2 SYDVKM. The CDR3 DNA follows: TGTGCCAGCAGCTTGACCTCTGGGGCCAACGTCCTGACTTTC. Amino acids: CASSLTSGANVLTF.

This clonotype occurred a few times. The CDR3 nucleotides read TGTGCCACCAGTGATTTGGGACCGGGGGAGACCCAGTACTTC. It encodes CATSDLGPGETQYF. The chain uses TRBV24-1 and TRBJ2-5, with TRBD2 as a possible D gene (5 bases). With 0 bases removed from V and 5 bases from J, the gap between germline ends came to 9 bases. Germline CDR1 reads KGHDR; CDR2 reads SFDVKD. The CDR3 extends over 14 amino acids.

This chain uses TRBV12-3 or TRBV12-4 with TRBJ2-1; TRBD2 agrees at 13 bases. Unmatched junction bases numbered 11, after V lost 5 bases and J lost 10 bases. CDR3 length equals 16 residues. The CDR3 bases are TGTGCCAGCAGTATGACTAGCGGGAGGCAGCTTGAGGAGCAGTTCTTC. It codes for CASSMTSGRQLEEQFF.

This clonotype was observed a few times. The V and J genes are TRBV12-3 or TRBV12-4 and TRBJ1-1; TRBD1 might be the D (6 bases). This CDR3 has 13 residues. Trimming left V 6 bases short and J 6 bases short, with 14 bases between. In DNA form, the CDR3 reads TGTGCCAGCAGCAAAGCGGGGGGCCCTGAAGCTTTCTTT. Translation: CASSKAGGPEAFF.

The chain links TRBV28 to TRBJ2-5; 7 bases agree with TRBD1. The CDR3 is 15 residues long. CDR1 and CDR2 (germline): MDHEN, SYDVKM. Unmatched junction bases numbered 6, after V lost 4 bases and J lost 1 base. DNA of the CDR3: TGTGCCAGCAGTTCGGCAGGGGGTAGCCAAGAGACCCAGTACTTC. This translates into CASSSAGGSQETQYF.

This clonotype occurred a few times. This chain links TRBV7-9 with TRBJ2-7; TRBD1 might be the D (6 bases). Germline values: CDR1 SEHNR, CDR2 FQNEAQ (reference sequence). Trimming stripped 2 bases from V and 12 bases from J, with 23 bases between. CDR3 length: 15 residues. CDR3 sequence reads: CASSLFGSGHQPLYF. For the CDR3, the DNA is TGTGCCAGCAGCTTATTCGGTTCGGGACACCAGCCTCTGTACTTC. Full variable domain (missing parts from reference TRBV7-9 and TRBJ2-7): DTGVSQNPRHKITKRGQNVTFRCDPISEHNRLYWYRQTLGQGPEFLTYFQNEAQLEKSRLLSDRFSAERPKGSFSTLEIQRTEQGDSAMYLCASSLFGSGHQPLYFGPGTRLTVT.

The rearrangement uses TRBV20-1 and TRBJ2-3; tentative D call: TRBD1 (5 bases). Trimming took 3 bases from V and 2 from J, leaving 15 bases between them. The CDR3 consists of 15 residues. Germline V gene lookup returns CDR1 DFQATT and CDR2 SNEGSKA (reference sequence). This CDR3 reads CSARDDRGFTDTQYF. For the CDR3, the DNA is TGCAGTGCTAGGGATGACAGAGGATTCACAGATACGCAGTATTTT.

The chain recombines TRBV11-2 with TRBJ2-7, with 9 positions matching TRBD2. CDR3 length: 18 residues. Looked up from germline, CDR1 is SGHAT and CDR2 is FQNNGV. The V and J ends lost 2 bases and 2 bases, in that order; junction bases with no gene match: 13. Here the CDR3 DNA reads TGTGCCAGCAGCTTAAGCCCCCCACCTAGCGGGGCCGCCTACGAGCAGTACTTC. It is translated as CASSLSPPPSGAAYEQYF.

In this sample, this clonotype turned up once. V and J are TRBV6-1 and TRBJ1-5, with 9 bases aligning to TRBD1. V was pared by 5 bases and J by 6 bases, with 5 bases of the junction left unmatched. This CDR3 contains 14 residues. CDR1 and CDR2 from the germline V gene are MNHNS and SASEGT. CDR3 in amino acids: CASSTQGATQPQHF. The CDR3 DNA follows: TGTGCCAGCAGTACACAGGGGGCTACTCAGCCCCAGCATTTT.

The chain joins TRBV5-1 to TRBJ2-3, with 9 nucleotides matching TRBD1. From germline, CDR1 is SGHRS and CDR2 YFSETQ. CDR3 length: 15 amino acids. Trimming took 7 bases from V and 6 from J; bases not matched to a gene: 12. This CDR3 is CASGKTGTGFDTQYF. Written as DNA, the CDR3 is TGCGCCAGCGGCAAGACCGGGACAGGGTTTGATACGCAGTATTTT.

This clonotype was seen a handful of times. The chain carries TRBV5-1 and TRBJ2-7, with unresolved D. The CDR3 has 14 amino acids. CDR1 and CDR2 from the germline V gene are SGHRS and YFSETQ. V gave up 4 bases and J gave up 1 base, with 12 bases separating them. In DNA, the CDR3 is TGCGCCAGCAGCCTCCAACCAAATTCCTACGAGCAGTACTTC. It is translated as CASSLQPNSYEQYF. Full variable domain (outside the CDR3, taken from reference TRBV5-1 and TRBJ2-7): KAGVTQTPRYLIKTRGQQVTLSCSPISGHRSVSWYQQTPGQGLQFLFEYFSETQRNKGNFPGRFSGRQFSNSRSEMNVSTLELGDSALYLCASSLQPNSYEQYFGPGTRLTVT.

Here the CDR3 DNA reads TGTGCCAGCAGTGATATTGCGGGAAGTGAGCAGTTCTTC. Residues: CASSDIAGSEQFF. The rearrangement uses TRBV6-4 and TRBJ2-1, with D tentatively TRBD2 (6 bases). Per the germline V gene, CDR1 is MRHNA and CDR2 is SNTAGT. CDR3 length: 13 amino acids. The ends were cut back, 3 bases at V and 9 bases at J, with 12 bases in the middle.

The V call is TRBV5-4, the J call TRBJ2-2; D gene uncertain. CDR3 size: 16 residues. V was clipped by 4 bases and J by 4 bases, with 17 bases between them. Germline V CDR1 and CDR2: SGHNT, YYREEE (reference sequence). CDR3 region: CASSRGGKSGTGELFF. CDR3 nucleotide sequence: TGTGCCAGCAGCAGAGGTGGGAAATCGGGCACCGGGGAGCTGTTTTTT. The full variable domain, with the rest looked up from reference TRBV5-4 and TRBJ2-2, is ETGVTQSPTHLIKTRGQQVTLRCSSQSGHNTVSWYQQALGQGPQFIFQYYREEENGRGNFPPRFSGLQFPNYSSELNVNALELDDSALYLCASSRGGKSGTGELFFGEGSRLTVL.

This chain connects TRBV20-1 to TRBJ2-7, with D uncertain. Germline CDR1 and CDR2: DFQATT and SNEGSKA (reference sequence). Between the trimmed V and J ends, which lost 6 bases and 3 bases, there was a span of 18 bases. This CDR3 is built from 14 residues. The CDR3 nucleotides are TGCAGTGCGGATGCCCGGGCTGGCCTCTACGAGCAGTACTTC. It is translated as CSADARAGLYEQYF.

Only a few counts were recorded for this clonotype. This rearrangement joins TRBV12-3 or TRBV12-4 to TRBJ2-1, with TRBD1 matching over 7 bases. The CDR3 is made up of 16 amino acids. V lost 2 bases, J lost 0 bases, and 4 bases stayed unmatched. The CDR3 reads CASSLRQGYSYNEQFF. The CDR3, as DNA: TGTGCCAGCAGTTTAAGACAGGGTTACTCCTACAATGAGCAGTTCTTC.

In its sample, this clonotype was seen a few times. The gene calls are TRBV7-2 and TRBJ2-1; 7 bases are a match to TRBD2. Losses at the gene ends were 4 bases for V and 2 bases for J; bases not matched to a gene: 8. Germline V CDR1 and CDR2: SGHTA, FQGNSA. CDR3 length: 16 residues. The CDR3 spells CASSWGPSGAYNEQFF. DNA for the CDR3: TGTGCCAGCAGCTGGGGTCCTAGCGGCGCCTACAATGAGCAGTTCTTC. Complete variable domain (other parts from reference TRBV7-2 and TRBJ2-1): GAGVSQSPSNKVTEKGKDVELRCDPISGHTALYWYRQSLGQGLEFLIYFQGNSAPDKSGLPSDRFSAERTGGSVSTLTIQRTQQEDSAVYLCASSWGPSGAYNEQFFGPGTRLTVL.

This chain uses TRBV29-1 with TRBJ2-1; 11 bases are a match to TRBD1. V was pared by 6 bases and J by 9 bases, with 7 bases of the junction left unmatched. Germline loops: CDR1 SQVTM, CDR2 ANQGSEA. The CDR3 is made up of 13 amino acids. The CDR3 reads CSVKGQGVGEQFF. For the CDR3, the DNA is TGCAGCGTAAAGGGACAGGGGGTGGGTGAGCAGTTCTTC.